This T cell receptor (beta chain) stems from a study of blood T cell repertoires in COVID-19. In the study overall: Donors in the United States, Italy and Spain gave samples during acute or convalescent COVID-19.

V was clipped by 0 bases and J by 7 bases, with 13 bases between them. The CDR3 is 15 amino acids. Germline V gene data show CDR1 as SGDLS and CDR2 as YYNGEE. Authors' analysis steps: Cell counts per sample came from amplifying reference gene primers. This table comes from immunoSEQ multiplex PCR, and its TCRdb copy is limited to in-frame clones, with some not included. From that table come the V and J calls and clone size; the DNA was used to work out D and trimming. The table shows tens of thousands of clones, with 80% to 90% occurring only once. Input material: peripheral blood. The source is a man aged 60-69 years with acute or convalescent COVID-19. The genes are TRBV9 and TRBJ2-2; D is perhaps TRBD1 (5 bases). The CDR3 DNA sequence: TGTGCCAGCAGCGTAGGGTCAGGGCCGTTCGGGGAGCTGTTTTTT. It codes for CASSVGSGPFGELFF.